The next 11 T cell receptor beta chains were all read from a single sample in a study of blood T cell repertoires in COVID-19. Using immunoSEQ multiplex PCR, the repertoire was profiled, and TCRdb retains in-frame clones only, with some absent. Of under 200,000 clones in the sample, approximately 86% were seen once. Source material: peripheral blood. These receptors were obtained from a woman at least 80 years old with acute or convalescent COVID-19.

V is TRBV7-9 and J is TRBJ1-1; D gene uncertain. V lost 1 base, J lost 4 bases, and 10 bases lay in between. The CDR3 contains 14 residues. Per the germline V gene, CDR1 is SEHNR and CDR2 is FQNEAQ (reference sequence). CDR3 residues: CASSLDPRGTEAFF. For the CDR3, the DNA is TGTGCCAGCAGCTTAGACCCTCGGGGCACTGAAGCTTTCTTT.

In its sample, this clone was seen once. This sequence joins TRBV10-2 and TRBJ1-4, with D tentatively TRBD1 (6 bases). V lost 2 bases and J 8 bases, leaving 15 bases between the germline ends. The CDR3 contains 15 residues. Germline assignment: CDR1 WSHSY and CDR2 SAAADI. The CDR3 nucleotides are TGCGCCAGCAGTGAGCCCAGGGGAGAGGGGGAAAAACTGTTTTTT. Amino acid sequence: CASSEPRGEGEKLFF.

With respect to this clone: At one end the junction does not follow the germline gene, possibly because of a read error. The chain joins TRBV19 to TRBJ2-3; D may be TRBD1 (5 bases). The germline V gene encodes CDR1 LNHDA and CDR2 SQIVND (reference sequence). CDR3 length equals 14 residues. CDR3 nucleotides: TGTGCCAGTAGTGTAGATTGGGGCCCAGATACGCAGTATTTT. Amino acids: CASSVDWGPDTQYF.

V is TRBV6-1 and J is TRBJ1-5; 7 bases fit TRBD1. CDR3 size: 15 residues. The V gene end was trimmed by 8 bases and the J gene end by 2 bases; junction bases not matched to a gene: 9. CDR1 and CDR2 (germline): MNHNS, SASEGT. The CDR3 DNA follows: TGTGCCAGCCGAAACGACGGGACAGGCAATCAGCCCCAGCATTTT. It yields the protein CASRNDGTGNQPQHF.

The chain has TRBV5-4 and TRBJ2-7, with 10 nucleotides matching TRBD1. Germline-derived CDR1 and CDR2 are SGHNT and YYREEE (reference sequence). The V segment lost 4 bases and the J segment 5 bases; nucleotides outside the gene matches: 12. This CDR3 has 16 amino acids. The CDR3 nucleotides are TGTGCCAGCAGCCACCGAGACAGGGGGCCGCTCAACGAGCAGTACTTC. Translation: CASSHRDRGPLNEQYF.

This clone is a singleton in its sample. V and J are TRBV5-1 and TRBJ1-6, with TRBD1 as a possible D gene (5 bases). The CDR3 contains 16 residues. The V and J ends lost 2 bases and 1 base respectively, with 10 bases between them. Germline CDR1 is SGHRS and CDR2 is YFSETQ. The CDR3 bases are TGCGCCAGCAGCTTTACCGGGGGGTCCTATAATTCACCCCTCCACTTT. This encodes CASSFTGGSYNSPLHF.

V and J are TRBV18 and TRBJ1-2; TRBD1 might be the D (6 bases). CDR1 is KGHSH, CDR2 LQKENI, per germline. The ends were cut back, 3 bases at V and 6 bases at J, with 11 bases in the middle. The CDR3 totals 13 residues. The CDR3 region is CASSPTGLHGYTF. CDR3 coding DNA: TGTGCCAGCTCACCGACAGGACTCCATGGCTACACCTTC.

The V and J genes are TRBV7-3 and TRBJ2-3; 8 bases fit TRBD1. CDR3 length equals 16 residues. J gave up 3 bases and V 5 bases, and 10 bases lay outside the gene matches. Germline V CDR1 and CDR2: SGHTA, FQGTGA. CDR3 DNA sequence: TGTGCCAGCAGCCTTCAGGGGGCGGGAAAGACAGATACGCAGTATTTT. It translates to CASSLQGAGKTDTQYF.

This clone was picked up a small number of times. This chain uses TRBV3-1 (or the pseudogene TRBV3-2) with TRBJ1-2; 8 bases map to TRBD1. This CDR3 comprises 16 residues. The V and J ends lost 2 bases and 2 bases, in that order; junction bases with no gene match: 7. Germline V gene lookup returns CDR1 LGHDT and CDR2 YNNKEL (reference sequence). The CDR3 DNA sequence: TGTGCCAGCAGCCAACAGGGGGCCCGAACGAACTATGGCTACACCTTC. As protein: CASSQQGARTNYGYTF.

V and J are TRBV10-3 and TRBJ1-1; tentatively, D is TRBD1 (6 bases). The germline V gene encodes CDR1 ENHRY and CDR2 SYGVKD. The CDR3 extends over 15 amino acids. The V end lost 6 bases, the J end lost 0 bases, and 14 bases lay between the germline ends. The CDR3 loop is CAISWDTGVNTEAFF. CDR3 coding DNA: TGTGCCATCAGCTGGGACACCGGGGTGAACACTGAAGCTTTCTTT.

This clone was seen just once. This chain connects TRBV5-1 to TRBJ1-4, with 7 bases aligning to TRBD1. The J segment lost 4 bases and the V segment lost 2 bases, leaving 2 bases of the junction unmatched. The CDR3 length is 14 residues. CDR1 SGHRS and CDR2 YFSETQ come from the germline V gene. The CDR3 sequence is CASSLTGDNEKLFF. As DNA, the CDR3 is TGCGCCAGCAGCTTAACAGGGGATAATGAAAAACTGTTTTTT.